Here is one T cell receptor (beta chain) with its context. Its antigen is not identified. The sample originates from a study of cytomegalovirus exposure and HLA in healthy donors. Study-wide findings and caveats: Rarity held for most TCR sequences, but there were some public TCRs that occurred in many donors. Among the CMV-associated chains, three were confirmed in vitro as specific for CMV antigens.

TCRdb's copy holds only in-frame clones and misses some; the assay was immunoSEQ multiplex PCR. The sample holds 250,000 to 350,000 clones, around 87% seen once. This receptor was obtained from a woman aged 25 to 39 in good health and CMV-seropositive. Source material: PBMCs.

This chain's CDR3 is CASSGGLAGGGFYEQYF. The CDR3, as DNA: TGTGCCAGCAGTGGGGGACTAGCGGGAGGGGGCTTCTACGAGCAGTACTTC. The chain has TRBV6-1 and TRBJ2-7; 16 positions match TRBD2. This CDR3 contains 17 residues. The germline gives CDR1 MNHNS, CDR2 SASEGT. The V and J ends lost 4 bases and 3 bases, in that order; junction bases with no gene match: 6.